This record concerns one T cell receptor (beta chain) sequence. What it binds is unknown. The sample comes from a study of cytomegalovirus exposure and HLA in healthy donors. The study drew the donors from its approximately 110-subject validation cohort, separate from the roughly 700-subject first cohort. V was trimmed by 6 bases and J by 0 bases, leaving 6 bases between them. The CDR3 has 13 residues. Germline CDR1 SNHLY, CDR2 FYNNEI. Whole-study findings and limits: A list of 150 to 200 TCR beta chains associated with cytomegalovirus was given. In the 120 validation repertoires, a later analysis found that first-cohort TCR clusters tended to co-occur. For cytomegalovirus status, the classifier reportedly gave diagnoses with high specificity and sensitivity.

The protocol was immunoSEQ multiplex PCR, while the TCRdb copy is restricted to in-frame clones and leaves out a portion. The sample gives some 170,000 clones, about 86% of which show up once; approximately 2.2% is in the top ten. The rearrangement uses TRBV2 and TRBJ1-3; no firm D call. Material: PBMCs. This sequence originates from a woman between 18 and 29 years old in good health and CMV-seronegative. The CDR3 coding sequence is TGTGCCAGCAGCCAGGACTCTGGAAACACCATATATTTT. It encodes CASSQDSGNTIYF.